One sample yielded the 7 T cell receptor beta chains listed below, sequenced in a study of blood T cell repertoires in COVID-19. Repertoires were generated with immunoSEQ multiplex PCR, while TCRdb's copy carries only in-frame clones and drops some. The table has about 180,000 clones, about 88% seen once. Sequences were obtained from peripheral blood. The receptors were gathered from a man aged 18 to 30 who had recovered from COVID-19.

Only a few counts were recorded for this clone. J is TRBJ2-2 and V is TRBV6-2 or TRBV6-3, with D maybe TRBD2 (6 bases). Germline CDR1 is MNHEY and CDR2 is SVGEGT. CDR3 length equals 16 residues. The V end lost 2 bases, the J end lost 0 bases, and 10 bases lay between the germline ends. CDR3 loop: CASSYRRATNTGELFF. The CDR3 bases are TGTGCCAGCAGTTACCGGAGGGCCACGAACACCGGGGAGCTGTTTTTT.

This clone was recorded once. The chain links TRBV19 to TRBJ2-1; D unresolved. Trimming took 3 bases from V and 3 from J, leaving 9 bases between them. This CDR3 spans 14 amino acids. The V gene's germline CDR1 is LNHDA and CDR2 SQIVND (reference sequence). CDR3 DNA sequence: TGTGCCAGTAGTATTTCGAGCGTCTACAATGAGCAGTTCTTC. Translated: CASSISSVYNEQFF.

The chain is built from TRBV6-4 and TRBJ1-5; D might be TRBD1 (6 bases). Per the germline V gene, CDR1 is MRHNA and CDR2 is SNTAGT. This CDR3 region has 19 residues. Trimming shortened V by 1 base and J by 0 bases, and 19 bases separated the two germline ends. The CDR3 sequence is CASSDWGQIRLASNQPQHF. In DNA form, the CDR3 reads TGTGCCAGCAGTGACTGGGGGCAGATACGGTTGGCTAGCAATCAGCCCCAGCATTTT.

The chain recombines TRBV19 with TRBJ2-1, with a tentative D call TRBD1 (6 bases). Germline lookup yields CDR1 LNHDA and CDR2 SQIVND (reference sequence). Trimming took off 4 bases at V and 1 base at J, with 8 bases between the two ends. The CDR3 loop spans 14 amino acids. CDR3 nucleotide sequence: TGTGCCAGTAGTACCGGACAGTCCTACAATGAGCAGTTCTTC. Its protein product is CASSTGQSYNEQFF. The full variable domain, rest sourced from reference TRBV19 and TRBJ2-1, is DGGITQSPKYLFRKEGQNVTLSCEQNLNHDAMYWYRQDPGQGLRLIYYSQIVNDFQKGDIAEGYSVSREKKESFPLTVTSAQKNPTAFYLCASSTGQSYNEQFFGPGTRLTVL.

The chain uses TRBV6-2 or TRBV6-3 and TRBJ1-5; D is undetermined. V gave up 0 bases and J gave up 9 bases, with 6 bases separating them. The CDR3 spans 12 residues. The germline V gene encodes CDR1 MNHEY and CDR2 SVGEGT. This CDR3 reads CASSYSRGPQHF. In nucleotides, the CDR3 is TGTGCCAGCAGTTACTCCCGGGGGCCCCAGCATTTT.

This chain connects TRBV9 to TRBJ2-3, with a weak D call TRBD1 (6 bases). V was trimmed by 0 bases and J by 2 bases, leaving 10 bases between them. Germline V CDR1 and CDR2: SGDLS, YYNGEE. This CDR3 is 15 amino acids long. CDR3 sequence: CASSVGTETTDTQYF. The CDR3 coding sequence is TGTGCCAGCAGCGTAGGGACAGAGACCACAGATACGCAGTATTTT.

This chain joins TRBV9 and TRBJ1-1; 9 nucleotides align to TRBD1. CDR3 length equals 15 residues. Germline CDR1 SGDLS, CDR2 YYNGEE. The V gene end was trimmed by 3 bases and the J gene end by 7 bases; junction bases not matched to a gene: 10. The CDR3 protein is CASSAGQGGYNEAFF. CDR3 coding DNA: TGTGCCAGCAGCGCGGGACAGGGAGGTTACAATGAAGCTTTCTTT.